This TCR beta chain appears in the sequencing data of a study of vaccination and CD4 T cells after COVID-19. CD4+ T cells that had been cultured provided DNA sequenced with the Oncomine TCR Beta short-read assay. TCRdb fed the PCR reads into MiXCR, producing one record per CDR3 protein. The sample carries fewer than 20,000 distinct CDR3 sequences, about 50% recorded once. Indicated treatment: approximately 9-day PBMC culture with coronavirus spike peptide pools or control peptides (ViraFEST assay). Of note for this clonotype: As yet, its antigen is unknown.

The CDR3 is 15 residues long. Germline CDR1 is MNHNS and CDR2 is SASEGT. V lost 7 bases, J lost 1 base, and 16 bases lay in between. J is TRBJ1-1 and V is TRBV6-1; D perhaps matches TRBD1 (6 bases). Sample: CD4+ T cells from blood, cultured in vitro, taken before SARS-CoV-2 vaccination. This receptor was obtained from a human donor who had recovered from COVID-19. CDR3 residues: CASMKPGHSNTEAFF. CDR3 sequence (DNA): TGTGCCAGCATGAAACCGGGACACTCGAACACTGAAGCTTTCTTT.